The next 8 T cell receptor beta chains were all read from a single sample in a study of cytotoxic CD8 clonotypes in ibrutinib-treated CLL. Sequencing used immunoSEQ multiplex PCR; TCRdb keeps in-frame clones, though not all of them. The sample has around 310,000 clones; just under 80% are singletons. The sample in question was PBMCs, obtained before ibrutinib treatment. These receptors all come from a human donor with chronic lymphocytic leukemia.

The chain uses TRBV28 and TRBJ2-7; the match to TRBD2 covers 11 bases. CDR1 is MDHEN, CDR2 SYDVKM, per germline. The CDR3 spans 20 residues. The junction had 22 bases not matched to a gene; V was cut back by 5 bases and J by 4 bases. The CDR3 reads CASSLSTPGLAENPWYEQYF. The CDR3 DNA follows: TGTGCCAGCAGTCTCTCAACACCGGGACTAGCGGAAAACCCATGGTACGAGCAGTACTTC.

The chain carries TRBV5-1 and TRBJ2-7; 12 nucleotides agree with TRBD2. V was clipped by 4 bases and J by 4 bases; unmatched bases: 6. The CDR3 contains 15 residues. Looked up from germline, CDR1 is SGHRS and CDR2 is YFSETQ. The CDR3 protein is CASSPGLAGRYEQYF. CDR3 in DNA: TGCGCCAGCAGCCCAGGACTAGCGGGAAGGTACGAGCAGTACTTC.

The rearrangement joins TRBV7-9 to TRBJ2-7, with 8 bases fitting TRBD1. Germline CDR1 reads SEHNR; CDR2 reads FQNEAQ (reference sequence). J gave up 2 bases and V 10 bases, and 4 bases lay outside the gene matches. This CDR3 has 12 residues. CDR3 region: CATGQGPYEQYF. DNA for the CDR3: TGTGCCACTGGACAGGGCCCCTACGAGCAGTACTTC.

This sequence joins TRBV9 and TRBJ1-2, with D unclear. The CDR3 runs 11 residues. Deletions cut 9 bases from V and 9 bases from J, with 15 bases between. The V gene's germline CDR1 is SGDLS and CDR2 YYNGEE. The CDR3 bases are TGTGCCACCGGAAGGCCCGACCGCTACACCTTC. It specifies CATGRPDRYTF.

CDR3 residues: CASSTKGQGPEAFF. The CDR3 coding sequence is TGTGCCAGCAGCACCAAGGGACAGGGCCCTGAAGCTTTCTTT. The chain combines TRBV5-4 with TRBJ1-1; 9 nucleotides match TRBD1. Germline values: CDR1 SGHNT, CDR2 YYREEE (reference sequence). V lost 4 bases to trimming and J lost 6 bases; unmatched junction nucleotides: 7. The CDR3 totals 14 residues.

This clone has only a few counts. This sequence joins TRBV7-9 and TRBJ2-7, with TRBD2 matching 8 bases. CDR1 and CDR2 (germline): SEHNR, FQNEAQ (reference sequence). This CDR3 region has 12 residues. V was pared by 4 bases and J by 6 bases, with 2 bases of the junction left unmatched. The DNA of the CDR3 is TGTGCCAGCAGCTCGGCGGGGGGCGAGCAGTACTTC. Its protein product is CASSSAGGEQYF.

This clone was seen a handful of times. J is TRBJ2-1 and V is TRBV6-5, with D perhaps TRBD1 (6 bases). This CDR3 is built from 15 residues. Trimming left V 0 bases short and J 6 bases short, with 12 bases between. CDR1 is MNHEY, CDR2 SVGAGI, per germline. CDR3 protein: CASSYSGGPSNEQFF. In DNA form, the CDR3 reads TGTGCCAGCAGTTACTCAGGGGGACCTAGCAATGAGCAGTTCTTC.

This chain joins TRBV4-3 and TRBJ2-3; 12 bases are shared with TRBD2. CDR1 is LGHNA and CDR2 is YSLEER in the germline V gene. Trimming at V came to 0 bases and at J to 5 bases, leaving 6 bases not matched to a gene. This CDR3 has 17 amino acids. This chain's CDR3 is CASSQEPSGGEGDTQYF. CDR3 DNA: TGCGCCAGCAGCCAAGAGCCTAGCGGGGGGGAGGGAGATACGCAGTATTTT.